This TCR beta chain was captured by sequencing in a study of chemoradiotherapy in HPV16-positive cancers. Only in-frame clones appear in the TCRdb table, and some are missing; sequencing was by immunoSEQ multiplex PCR. Of tens of thousands of clones listed, over 60% were seen once; the top ten hold roughly 2.6%. Germline loops: CDR1 SGHRS, CDR2 YFSETQ. V lost 5 bases, J lost 4 bases, and 12 bases stayed unmatched. The CDR3 contains 16 residues. This sequence originates from a human donor with HPV-associated anogenital cancer. V gene TRBV5-1 combines with J gene TRBJ1-1; 9 nucleotides match TRBD1. The sample here was taken from a patient who underwent chemoradiotherapy. The CDR3 DNA is TGCGCCAGCAGTTTTCTCCGGGACAGGGACCCCACTGAAGCTTTCTTT. As protein: CASSFLRDRDPTEAFF. The full variable domain, completed using reference TRBV5-1 and TRBJ1-1, is KAGVTQTPRYLIKTRGQQVTLSCSPISGHRSVSWYQQTPGQGLQFLFEYFSETQRNKGNFPGRFSGRQFSNSRSEMNVSTLELGDSALYLCASSFLRDRDPTEAFFGQGTRLTVV.